The clone carrying this TCR beta chain showed up many times. The antigen remains unidentified. The data were obtained in a study of neurological immune-mediated disorders. Study-level points and caveats: Patients with HTLV-1-associated myelopathy had the highest level of TCR clonal expansion, whereas patients with multiple sclerosis had the lowest level, falling beneath the level found in healthy controls.

Sorted libraries drew on 900,000 to 1,000,000 CD4+ or CD8+ T cells. cDNA was made by 5'RACE with 10-nucleotide random UMIs. One entry per CDR3 protein, called by TCRdb with MiXCR from the 5' RACE reads. The sample carries about 19,000 distinct CDR3 sequences, 7.5% recorded once. V lost 4 bases to trimming and J lost 5 bases; unmatched junction nucleotides: 7. The CDR3 consists of 15 residues. CDR1 and CDR2 from the germline V gene are SGHTA and FQGTGA. The chain links TRBV7-3 to TRBJ2-7; the match to TRBD1 covers 11 bases. The clonotype comes from a woman in her thirties with HTLV-1-associated myelopathy (HAM/TSP). Material: CD8+ T cells from blood. The CDR3 region is CASSSTGTGGDEQYF. CDR3 DNA: TGTGCCAGCAGCTCCACCGGGACAGGGGGGGACGAGCAGTACTTC.